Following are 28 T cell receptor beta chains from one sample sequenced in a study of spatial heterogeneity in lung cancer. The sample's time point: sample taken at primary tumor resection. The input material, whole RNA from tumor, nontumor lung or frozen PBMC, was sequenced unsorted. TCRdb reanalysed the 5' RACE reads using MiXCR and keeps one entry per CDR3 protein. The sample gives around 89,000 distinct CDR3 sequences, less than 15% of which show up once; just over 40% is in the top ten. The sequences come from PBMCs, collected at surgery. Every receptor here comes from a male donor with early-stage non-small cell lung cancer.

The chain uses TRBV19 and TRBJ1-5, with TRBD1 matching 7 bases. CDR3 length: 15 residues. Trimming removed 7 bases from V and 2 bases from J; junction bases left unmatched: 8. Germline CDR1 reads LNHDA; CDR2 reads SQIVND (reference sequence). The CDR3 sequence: CASNDDRVGNQPQHF. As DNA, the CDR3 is TGTGCCAGTAACGATGACAGGGTTGGCAATCAGCCCCAGCATTTT.

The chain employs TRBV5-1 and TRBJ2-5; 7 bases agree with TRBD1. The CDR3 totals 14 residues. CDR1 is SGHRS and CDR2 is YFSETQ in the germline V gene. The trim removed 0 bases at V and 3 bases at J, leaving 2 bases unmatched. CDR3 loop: CASSLVTGEETQYF. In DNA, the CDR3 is TGCGCCAGCAGCTTGGTTACAGGGGAAGAGACCCAGTACTTC. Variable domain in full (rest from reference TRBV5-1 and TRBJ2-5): KAGVTQTPRYLIKTRGQQVTLSCSPISGHRSVSWYQQTPGQGLQFLFEYFSETQRNKGNFPGRFSGRQFSNSRSEMNVSTLELGDSALYLCASSLVTGEETQYFGPGTRLLVL.

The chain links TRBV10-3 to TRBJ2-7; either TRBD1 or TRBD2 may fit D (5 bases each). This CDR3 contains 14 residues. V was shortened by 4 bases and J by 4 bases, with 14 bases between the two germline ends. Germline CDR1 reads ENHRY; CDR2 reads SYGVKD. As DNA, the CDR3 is TGTGCCATCAGTGTGCAGGGCGCGGGTTACGAGCAGTACTTC. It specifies CAISVQGAGYEQYF.

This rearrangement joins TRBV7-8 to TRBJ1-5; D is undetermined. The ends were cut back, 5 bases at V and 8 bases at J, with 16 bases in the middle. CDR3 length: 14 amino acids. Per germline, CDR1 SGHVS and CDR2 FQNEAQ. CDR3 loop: CASSLQVTGEPQHF. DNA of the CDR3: TGTGCCAGCAGCCTCCAAGTGACGGGAGAGCCCCAGCATTTT.

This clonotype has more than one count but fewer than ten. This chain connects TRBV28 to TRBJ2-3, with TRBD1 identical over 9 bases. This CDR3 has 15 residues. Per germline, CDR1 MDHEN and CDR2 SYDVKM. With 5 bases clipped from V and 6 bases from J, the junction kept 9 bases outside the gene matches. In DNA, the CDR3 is TGTGCCAGCAGTAACCCGGGACAGGGTTCTGATACGCAGTATTTT. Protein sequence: CASSNPGQGSDTQYF.

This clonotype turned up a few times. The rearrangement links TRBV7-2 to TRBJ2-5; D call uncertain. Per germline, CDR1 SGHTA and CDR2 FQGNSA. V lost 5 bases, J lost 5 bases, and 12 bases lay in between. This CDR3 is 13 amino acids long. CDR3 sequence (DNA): TGTGCCAGCAGCCCACTGGTGCGTGAGACCCAGTACTTC. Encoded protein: CASSPLVRETQYF.

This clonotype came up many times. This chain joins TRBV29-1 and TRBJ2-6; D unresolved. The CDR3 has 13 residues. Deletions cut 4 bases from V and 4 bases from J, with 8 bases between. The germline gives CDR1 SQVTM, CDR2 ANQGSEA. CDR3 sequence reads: CSVVRVGANVLTF. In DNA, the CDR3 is TGCAGCGTTGTAAGGGTAGGGGCCAACGTCCTGACTTTC.

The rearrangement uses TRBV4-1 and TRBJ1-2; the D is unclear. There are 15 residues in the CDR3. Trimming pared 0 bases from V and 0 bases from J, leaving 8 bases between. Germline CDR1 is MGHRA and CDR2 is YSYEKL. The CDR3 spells CASSQEGQANYGYTF. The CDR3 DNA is TGCGCCAGCAGCCAAGAAGGGCAGGCTAACTATGGCTACACCTTC.

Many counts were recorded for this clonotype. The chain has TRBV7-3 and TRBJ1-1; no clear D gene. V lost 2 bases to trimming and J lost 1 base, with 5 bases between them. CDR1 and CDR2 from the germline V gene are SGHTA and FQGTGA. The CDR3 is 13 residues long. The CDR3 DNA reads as TGTGCCAGCAGCTTATCGGGGAACACTGAAGCTTTCTTT. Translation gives CASSLSGNTEAFF.

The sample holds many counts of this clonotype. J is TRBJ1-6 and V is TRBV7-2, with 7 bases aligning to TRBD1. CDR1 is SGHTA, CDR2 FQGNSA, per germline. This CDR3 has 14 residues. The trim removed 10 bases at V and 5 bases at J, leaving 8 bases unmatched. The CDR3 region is CATNPTGDNSPLHF. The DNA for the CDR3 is TGTGCCACTAACCCTACAGGGGATAATTCACCCCTCCACTTT.

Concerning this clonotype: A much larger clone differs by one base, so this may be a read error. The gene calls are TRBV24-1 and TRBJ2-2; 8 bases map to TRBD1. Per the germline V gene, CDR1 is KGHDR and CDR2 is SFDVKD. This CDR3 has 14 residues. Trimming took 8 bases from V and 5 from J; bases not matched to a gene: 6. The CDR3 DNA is TGTGCCACCAACCCGAGACAGGGGACCGGGGAGCTGTTTTTT. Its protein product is CATNPRQGTGELFF.

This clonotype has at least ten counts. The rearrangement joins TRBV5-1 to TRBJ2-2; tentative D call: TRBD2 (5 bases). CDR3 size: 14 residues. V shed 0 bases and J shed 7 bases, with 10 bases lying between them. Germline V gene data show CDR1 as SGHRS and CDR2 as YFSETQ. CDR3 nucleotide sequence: TGCGCCAGCAGCTTGGAAACCGCGGGCGGGGAGCTGTTTTTT. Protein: CASSLETAGGELFF.

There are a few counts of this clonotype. The CDR3 sequence: CASGQGAFSGNTIYF. CDR3 nucleotide sequence: TGTGCCAGCGGGCAGGGGGCCTTCTCTGGAAACACCATATATTTT. The V and J genes are TRBV25-1 and TRBJ1-3; 8 nucleotides agree with TRBD1. The germline V gene encodes CDR1 MGHDK and CDR2 SYGVNS. This CDR3 has 15 amino acids. Germline trimming cut 8 bases from V and 0 bases from J; bases unmatched to any gene: 6.

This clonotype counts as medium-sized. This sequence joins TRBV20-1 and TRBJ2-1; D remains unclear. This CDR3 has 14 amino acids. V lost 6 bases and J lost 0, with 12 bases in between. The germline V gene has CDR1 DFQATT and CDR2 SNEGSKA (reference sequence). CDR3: CSAEDASSYNEQFF. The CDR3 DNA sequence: TGCAGTGCGGAAGACGCTTCCTCCTACAATGAGCAGTTCTTC.

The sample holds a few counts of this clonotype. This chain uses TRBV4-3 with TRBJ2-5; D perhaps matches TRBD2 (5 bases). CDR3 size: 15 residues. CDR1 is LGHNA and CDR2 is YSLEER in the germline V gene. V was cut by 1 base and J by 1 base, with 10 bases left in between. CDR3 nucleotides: TGCGCCAGCAGCCAAGGAGCGGCGTCCCAAGAGACCCAGTACTTC. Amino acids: CASSQGAASQETQYF.

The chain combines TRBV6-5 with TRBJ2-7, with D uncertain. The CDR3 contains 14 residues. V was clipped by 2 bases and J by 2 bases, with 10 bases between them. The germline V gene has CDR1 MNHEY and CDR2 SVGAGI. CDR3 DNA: TGTGCCAGCAGTTACAGTGAGGCTACCTACGAGCAGTACTTC. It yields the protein CASSYSEATYEQYF.

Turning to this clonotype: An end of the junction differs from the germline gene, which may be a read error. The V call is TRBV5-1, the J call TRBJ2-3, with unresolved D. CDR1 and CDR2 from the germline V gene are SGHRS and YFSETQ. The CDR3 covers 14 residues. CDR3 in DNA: TGCGCCAGCAGCTTGATGGACCCGAAGGATACGCGGTATTTT. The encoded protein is CASSLMDPKDTRYF.

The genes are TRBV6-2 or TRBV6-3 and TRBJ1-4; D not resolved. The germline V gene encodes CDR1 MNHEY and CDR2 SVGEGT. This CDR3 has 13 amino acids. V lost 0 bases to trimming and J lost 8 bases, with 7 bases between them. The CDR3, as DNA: TGTGCCAGCAGTTACTCTACAAGCGAAAAACTGTTTTTT. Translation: CASSYSTSEKLFF.

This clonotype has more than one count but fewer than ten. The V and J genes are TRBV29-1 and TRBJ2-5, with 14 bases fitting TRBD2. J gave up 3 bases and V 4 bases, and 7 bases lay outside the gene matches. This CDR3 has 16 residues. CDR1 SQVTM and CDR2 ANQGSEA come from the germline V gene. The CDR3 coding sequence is TGCAGCGTTGCAAACCCGGGACTAGCGGGAGAAGAGACCCAGTACTTC. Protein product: CSVANPGLAGEETQYF.

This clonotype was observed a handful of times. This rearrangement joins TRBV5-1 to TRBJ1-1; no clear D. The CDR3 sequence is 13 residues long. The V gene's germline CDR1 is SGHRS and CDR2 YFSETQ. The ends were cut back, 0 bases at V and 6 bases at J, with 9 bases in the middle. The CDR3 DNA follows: TGCGCCAGCAGCTTGGCGGTTACCGCTGAAGCTTTCTTT. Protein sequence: CASSLAVTAEAFF.

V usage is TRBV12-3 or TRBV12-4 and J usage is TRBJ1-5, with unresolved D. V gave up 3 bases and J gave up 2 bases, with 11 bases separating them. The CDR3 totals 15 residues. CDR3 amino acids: CASSFVGVGNQPQHF. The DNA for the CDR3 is TGTGCCAGCAGTTTTGTTGGGGTAGGCAATCAGCCCCAGCATTTT.

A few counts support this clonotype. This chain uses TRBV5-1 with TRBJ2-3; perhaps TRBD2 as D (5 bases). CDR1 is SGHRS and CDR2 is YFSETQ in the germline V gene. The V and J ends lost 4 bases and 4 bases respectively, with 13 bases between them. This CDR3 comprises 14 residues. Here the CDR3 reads CASSPTRGSDTQYF. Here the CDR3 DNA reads TGCGCCAGCAGCCCGACGAGAGGGTCAGATACGCAGTATTTT. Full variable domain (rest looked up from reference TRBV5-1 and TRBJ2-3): KAGVTQTPRYLIKTRGQQVTLSCSPISGHRSVSWYQQTPGQGLQFLFEYFSETQRNKGNFPGRFSGRQFSNSRSEMNVSTLELGDSALYLCASSPTRGSDTQYFGPGTRLTVL.

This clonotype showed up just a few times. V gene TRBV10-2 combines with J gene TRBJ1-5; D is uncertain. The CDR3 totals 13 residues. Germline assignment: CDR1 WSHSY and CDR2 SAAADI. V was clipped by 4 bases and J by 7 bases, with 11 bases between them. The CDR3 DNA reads TGCGCCAGCAGTGGGGCAGGTCAGCAGCCCCAGCATTTT. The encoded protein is CASSGAGQQPQHF.

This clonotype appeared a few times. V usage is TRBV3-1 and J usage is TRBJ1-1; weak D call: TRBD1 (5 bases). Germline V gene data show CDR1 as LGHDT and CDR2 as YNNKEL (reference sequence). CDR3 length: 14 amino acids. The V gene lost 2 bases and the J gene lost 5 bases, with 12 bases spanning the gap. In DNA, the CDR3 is TGTGCCAGCAGCCAAAGTCACCGGGGGACTGAAGCTTTCTTT. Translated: CASSQSHRGTEAFF.

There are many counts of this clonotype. The CDR3 loop reads CSALQGAENEQYF. CDR3 nucleotides: TGCAGTGCTCTACAGGGGGCGGAAAACGAGCAGTACTTC. The chain links TRBV20-1 to TRBJ2-7; 9 nucleotides align to TRBD1. The germline V gene encodes CDR1 DFQATT and CDR2 SNEGSKA (reference sequence). V lost 5 bases and J lost 5; bases outside the gene matches: 7. The CDR3 is 13 residues long.

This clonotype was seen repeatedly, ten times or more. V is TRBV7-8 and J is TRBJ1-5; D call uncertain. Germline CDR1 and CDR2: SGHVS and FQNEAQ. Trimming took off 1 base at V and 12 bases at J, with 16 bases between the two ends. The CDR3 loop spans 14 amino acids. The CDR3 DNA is TGTGCCAGCAGCTTAGAAATTTCCGGGCCCGGCCAGCATTTT. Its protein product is CASSLEISGPGQHF.

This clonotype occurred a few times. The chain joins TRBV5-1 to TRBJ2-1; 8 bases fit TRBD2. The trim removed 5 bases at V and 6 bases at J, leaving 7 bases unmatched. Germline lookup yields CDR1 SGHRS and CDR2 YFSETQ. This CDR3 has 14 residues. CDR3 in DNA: TGCGCCAGCAGAGTGCGGGGGGATATCAATGAGCAGTTCTTC. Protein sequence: CASRVRGDINEQFF.

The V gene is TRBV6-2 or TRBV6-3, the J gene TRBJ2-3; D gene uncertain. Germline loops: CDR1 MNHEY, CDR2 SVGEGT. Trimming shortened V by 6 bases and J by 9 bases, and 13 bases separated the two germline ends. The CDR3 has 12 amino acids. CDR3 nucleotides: TGTGCCAGCAGGCCCAGTTCAGTCACGCAGTATTTT. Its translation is CASRPSSVTQYF.